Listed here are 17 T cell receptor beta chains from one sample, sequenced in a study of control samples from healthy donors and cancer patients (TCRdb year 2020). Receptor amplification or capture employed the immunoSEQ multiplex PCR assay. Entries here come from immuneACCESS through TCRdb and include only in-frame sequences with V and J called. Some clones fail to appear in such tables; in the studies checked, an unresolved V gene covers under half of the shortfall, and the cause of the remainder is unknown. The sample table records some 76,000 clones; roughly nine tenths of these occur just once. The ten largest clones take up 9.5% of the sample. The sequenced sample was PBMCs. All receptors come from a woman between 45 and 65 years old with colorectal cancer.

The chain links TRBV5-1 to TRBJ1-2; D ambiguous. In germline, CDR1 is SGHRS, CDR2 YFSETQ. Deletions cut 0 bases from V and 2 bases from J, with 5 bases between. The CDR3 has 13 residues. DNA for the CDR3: TGCGCCAGCAGCTTGGATTCGAACTATGGCTACACCTTC. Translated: CASSLDSNYGYTF.

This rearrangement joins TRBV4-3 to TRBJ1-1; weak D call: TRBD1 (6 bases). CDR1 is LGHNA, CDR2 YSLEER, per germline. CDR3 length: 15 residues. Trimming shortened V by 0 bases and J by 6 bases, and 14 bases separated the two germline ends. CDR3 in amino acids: CASSQELRGKAEAFF. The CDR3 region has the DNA TGCGCCAGCAGCCAAGAGTTAAGGGGGAAGGCTGAAGCTTTCTTT.

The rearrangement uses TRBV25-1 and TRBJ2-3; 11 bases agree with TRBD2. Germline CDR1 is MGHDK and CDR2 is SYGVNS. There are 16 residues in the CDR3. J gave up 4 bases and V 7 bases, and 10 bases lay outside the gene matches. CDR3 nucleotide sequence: TGTGCCAGCACCCCCGGGGTAGCGGGGGGGTCAGATACGCAGTATTTT. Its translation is CASTPGVAGGSDTQYF. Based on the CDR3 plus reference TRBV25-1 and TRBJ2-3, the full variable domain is EADIYQTPRYLVIGTGKKITLECSQTMGHDKMYWYQQDPGMELHLIHYSYGVNSTEKGDLSSESTVSRIRTEHFPLTLESARPSHTSQYLCASTPGVAGGSDTQYFGPGTRLTVL.

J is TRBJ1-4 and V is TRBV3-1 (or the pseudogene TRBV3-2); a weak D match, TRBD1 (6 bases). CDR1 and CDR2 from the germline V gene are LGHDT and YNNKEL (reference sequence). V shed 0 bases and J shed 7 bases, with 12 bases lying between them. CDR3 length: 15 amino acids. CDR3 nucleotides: TGTGCCAGCAGCCAAGAAGGACAGTTCGGTGAAAAACTGTTTTTT. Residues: CASSQEGQFGEKLFF.

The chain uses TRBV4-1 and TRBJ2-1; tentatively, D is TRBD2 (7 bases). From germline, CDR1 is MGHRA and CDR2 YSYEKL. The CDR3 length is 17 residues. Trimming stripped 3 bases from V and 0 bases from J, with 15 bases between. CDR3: CASSHGWRGPSYNEQFF. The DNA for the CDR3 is TGCGCCAGCAGCCATGGCTGGCGGGGGCCCTCCTACAATGAGCAGTTCTTC.

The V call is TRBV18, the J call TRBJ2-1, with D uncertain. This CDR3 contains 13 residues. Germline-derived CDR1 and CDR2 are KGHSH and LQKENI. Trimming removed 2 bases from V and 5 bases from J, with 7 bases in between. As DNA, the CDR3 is TGTGCCAGCTCACCATCAGAAAACAATGAGCAGTTCTTC. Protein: CASSPSENNEQFF.

The CDR3 DNA reads as TGTGCCACCAGCAGAGATCAGGCGGAGGGGGCGGCGGATGGCTACACCTTC. Translated: CATSRDQAEGAADGYTF. The chain carries TRBV15 and TRBJ1-2; 7 positions match TRBD1. Germline V gene lookup returns CDR1 LNHNV and CDR2 YYDKDF (reference sequence). This CDR3 spans 17 amino acids. The V gene end was trimmed by 0 bases and the J gene end by 6 bases; junction bases not matched to a gene: 13. Full variable domain (missing parts from reference TRBV15 and TRBJ1-2): DAMVIQNPRYQVTQFGKPVTLSCSQTLNHNVMYWYQQKSSQAPKLLFHYYDKDFNNEADTPDNFQSRRPNTSFCFLDIRSPGLGDTAMYLCATSRDQAEGAADGYTFGSGTRLTVV.

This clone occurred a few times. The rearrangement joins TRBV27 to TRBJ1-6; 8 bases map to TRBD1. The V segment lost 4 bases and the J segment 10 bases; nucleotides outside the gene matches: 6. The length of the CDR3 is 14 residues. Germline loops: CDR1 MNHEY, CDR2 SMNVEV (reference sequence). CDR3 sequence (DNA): TGTGCCAGCAGTTCGACAGGGGACCCCTCACCCCTCCACTTT. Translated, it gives CASSSTGDPSPLHF.

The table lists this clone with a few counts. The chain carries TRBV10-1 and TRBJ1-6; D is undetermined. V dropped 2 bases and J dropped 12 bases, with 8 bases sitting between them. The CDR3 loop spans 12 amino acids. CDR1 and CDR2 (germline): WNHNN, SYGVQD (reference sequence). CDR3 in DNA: TGCGCCAGCAGTGAGGATCATTTACCCCTCCACTTT. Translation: CASSEDHLPLHF.

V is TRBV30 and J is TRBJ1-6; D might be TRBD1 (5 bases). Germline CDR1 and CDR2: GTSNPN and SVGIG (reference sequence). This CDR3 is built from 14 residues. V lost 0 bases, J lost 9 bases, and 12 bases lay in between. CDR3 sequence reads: CAWSVMGLGSPLHF. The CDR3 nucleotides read TGTGCCTGGAGTGTAATGGGGCTTGGTTCACCCCTCCACTTT.

The CDR3 DNA is TGTGCCAGCAGTTTCGGAGGGCGTGGGACCCAGTACTTC. This codes for CASSFGGRGTQYF. The V call is TRBV28, the J call TRBJ2-5; D is perhaps TRBD2 (6 bases). The V gene's germline CDR1 is MDHEN and CDR2 SYDVKM. V shed 3 bases and J shed 7 bases, with 12 bases lying between them. There are 13 residues in the CDR3.

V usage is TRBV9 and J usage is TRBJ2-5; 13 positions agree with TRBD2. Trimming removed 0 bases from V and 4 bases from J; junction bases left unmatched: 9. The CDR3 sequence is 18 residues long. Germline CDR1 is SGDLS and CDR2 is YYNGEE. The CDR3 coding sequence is TGTGCCAGCAGCGTAGGGACCAGACTAGCGGGGGGTGGAGAGACCCAGTACTTC. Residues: CASSVGTRLAGGGETQYF.

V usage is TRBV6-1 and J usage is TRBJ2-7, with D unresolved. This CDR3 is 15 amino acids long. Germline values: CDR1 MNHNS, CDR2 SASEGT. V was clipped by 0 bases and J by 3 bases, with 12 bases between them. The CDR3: CASSEAVSRNYEQYV. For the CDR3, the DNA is TGTGCCAGCAGTGAAGCTGTTTCCCGCAACTACGAGCAGTACGTC.

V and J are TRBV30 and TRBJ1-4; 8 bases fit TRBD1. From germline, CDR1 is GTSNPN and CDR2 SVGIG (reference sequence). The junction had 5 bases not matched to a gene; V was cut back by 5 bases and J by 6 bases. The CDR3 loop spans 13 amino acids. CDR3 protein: CAWSGQGYEKLFF. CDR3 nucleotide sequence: TGTGCCTGGTCCGGACAGGGTTATGAAAAACTGTTTTTT.

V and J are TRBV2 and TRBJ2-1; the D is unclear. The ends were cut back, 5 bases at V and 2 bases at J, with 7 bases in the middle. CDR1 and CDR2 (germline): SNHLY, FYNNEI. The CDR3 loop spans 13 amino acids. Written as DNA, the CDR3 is TGTGCCAGCAGTAGCCGGACCTACAATGAGCAGTTCTTC. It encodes CASSSRTYNEQFF.

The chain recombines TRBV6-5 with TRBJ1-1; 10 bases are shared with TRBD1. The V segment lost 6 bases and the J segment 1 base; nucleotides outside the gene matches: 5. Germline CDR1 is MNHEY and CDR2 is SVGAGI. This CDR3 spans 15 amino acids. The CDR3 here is CASRTGGGGNTEAFF. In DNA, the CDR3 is TGTGCCAGCAGGACAGGGGGCGGGGGGAACACTGAAGCTTTCTTT.

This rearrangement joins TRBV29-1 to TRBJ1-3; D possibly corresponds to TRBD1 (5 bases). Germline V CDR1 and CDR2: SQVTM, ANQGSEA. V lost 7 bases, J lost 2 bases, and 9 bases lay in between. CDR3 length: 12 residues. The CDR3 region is CSGGTPGNTIYF. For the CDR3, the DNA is TGCAGCGGTGGGACTCCTGGAAACACCATATATTTT.